The rows below give T cell receptor beta chains drawn from one sample of a study of OX40 agonist ivuxolimab in advanced cancers. TCRdb's table, derived via immunoSEQ multiplex PCR, lists solely in-frame clones and lacks some. The data show about 51,000 clones, roughly 90% seen once. Sequences were derived from CD4+ or CD8+ T cells sorted from blood, sampled in a trial of the OX40 agonist ivuxolimab. The source of these receptors is an adult with an advanced solid tumor such as melanoma, head and neck, liver or kidney cancer. The CDR3 runs from the conserved cysteine through the conserved F or W. D genes are given only for firm matches. Rows give clone size only sometimes, using once, few, many, or a class for an expanded clone.

TRBD1	TRBJ2-7	TRBV5-1	-	TGCGCCAGCAGCTTTGGGACAGGGGGTTCCTACGAGCAGTACTTC	CASSFGTGGSYEQYF
-	TRBJ2-7	TRBV7-5	-	TGTGCCAGAAGCTTAAAGAGCCCACCTCCGAGCGGGACCTACGAGCAGTACTTC	CARSLKSPPPSGTYEQYF
-	TRBJ2-5	TRBV7-6	-	TGTGCCAGCAGCTTAGCCTCGGAGACCCAGTACTTC	CASSLASETQYF
-	TRBJ1-2	TRBV19	-	TGTGCCAGTAGTGGCGAGGTAGGGGGCTACACCTTC	CASSGEVGGYTF
-	TRBJ1-2	TRBV7-2	-	TGTGCCAGCAGCTTAAACTATGGCTACACCTTC	CASSLNYGYTF
-	TRBJ1-1	TRBV7-8	-	TGTGCCAGCAGCTTAGCGCGCAGCGAAGCTTTCTTT	CASSLARSEAFF
TRBD1	TRBJ1-2	TRBV5-1	-	TGCGCCAGCAGCTTGGATCCCGGACAGGGGGCGTCGGGCTACACCTTC	CASSLDPGQGASGYTF
-	TRBJ1-1	TRBV28	-	TGTGCCAGCATTAGCGGGACGAACGCTGAAGCTTTCTTT	CASISGTNAEAFF
-	TRBJ1-1	TRBV19	-	TGTGCCAGTATAGGGAAGGGGCGCAGGGACACTGAAGCTTTCTTT	CASIGKGRRDTEAFF
-	TRBJ2-3	TRBV19	-	TGTGCCAGTAGTACCGCTAGCGCCCCTAGCACAGATACGCAGTATTTT	CASSTASAPSTDTQYF
-	TRBJ1-6	TRBV14	-	TGTGCCAGCAGCCGGGACCATTTGAATTCACCCCTCCACTTT	CASSRDHLNSPLHF
-	TRBJ2-1	TRBV12-2	-	TGTGCAAGTCGCACCAATGAGCAGTTCTTC	CASRTNEQFF
TRBD1	TRBJ2-5	TRBV19	-	TGTGCCAGCCAGGGACAGCAGCAGACCCAGTACTTC	CASQGQQQTQYF
-	TRBJ2-7	TRBV10-3	-	TGTGCCATCAGTGATATGCTATCCTACGAGCAGTACTTC	CAISDMLSYEQYF
-	TRBJ2-2	TRBV4-2	-	TGTGCCAGCAGCCAAGAAGACTTAAACACCGGGGAGCTGTTTTTT	CASSQEDLNTGELFF
TRBD2	TRBJ2-7	TRBV18	few	TGTGCCAGCTCACGAGGACTAGCGGGAGATCAAGAGCAGTACTTC	CASSRGLAGDQEQYF
TRBD2	TRBJ2-1	TRBV19	-	TGTGCCAGTAGACAACCTTCCGGGACTAGCGGGATCTATGAGCAGTTCTTC	CASRQPSGTSGIYEQFF
TRBD1	TRBJ2-1	TRBV29-1	-	TGCAGCGTTGAAGAGGCACGAGGGGGCGTCCACAATGAGCAGTTCTTC	CSVEEARGGVHNEQFF
-	TRBJ2-7	TRBV28	-	TGTGCCAGTATCCCACCCGGGGAAGCCTACGAGCAGTACTTC	CASIPPGEAYEQYF
-	TRBJ2-1	TRBV6-6	-	TGTGCCAGCAGTCCCGTGGTTGGGAATGAGCAGTTCTTC	CASSPVVGNEQFF
-	TRBJ1-1	TRBV5-4	-	TGTGCCAGCAGCTCTTTACAGGGAATGAACACTGAAGCTTTCTTT	CASSSLQGMNTEAFF
-	TRBJ2-7	TRBV10-3	-	TGTGCCTCCAGGAGGATACCGTCGAGCGAGCAGTACTTC	CASRRIPSSEQYF
-	TRBJ2-5	TRBV4-2	-	TGTGCCAGCAGCCAAGGCCGACTAAGATCCCAAGAGACCCAGTACTTC	CASSQGRLRSQETQYF
TRBD1	TRBJ2-7	TRBV6-5	-	TGTGCCAGCAGTTACGGGACAGGGGCTAACGAGCAGTACTTC	CASSYGTGANEQYF
-	TRBJ1-6	TRBV9	-	TGTGCCAGCAGCGTAGAGAATTCACCCCTCCACTTT	CASSVENSPLHF
-	TRBJ1-3	TRBV6-1	-	TGTGCCAGCAGTGGAACAGGGATTGGAAACACCATATATTTT	CASSGTGIGNTIYF
-	TRBJ1-4	TRBV5-4	-	TGTGCCAGCAGCGCCCAGGACAGCCCCACTGAAAAACTGTTTTTT	CASSAQDSPTEKLFF
-	TRBJ1-4	TRBV4-2	-	TGTGCCAGCAGCCAAGACCCGGGGGCAGGAGATGAAAAACTGTTTTTT	CASSQDPGAGDEKLFF
-	TRBJ2-3	TRBV5-1	-	TGCGCCAGCAAAAGGGGCTTCTTGGATACGCAGTATTTT	CASKRGFLDTQYF
TRBD1	TRBJ1-5	TRBV2	-	TGTGCCAGCAGGGCCAGGACAGGGCACAATCAGCCCCAGCATTTT	CASRARTGHNQPQHF
-	TRBJ2-7	TRBV6-6	-	TGTGCCAGCAGTGACCGAAATCCCTCCTACGAGCAGTACTTC	CASSDRNPSYEQYF
-	TRBJ2-1	TRBV6-6	once	TGTGCCAGCAGTTTCTCGCGGGTCTCCCGGGGTGAGCAGTTCTTC	CASSFSRVSRGEQFF
-	TRBJ2-7	TRBV6-1	-	TGTGCCAGCAGTGAAGCGCTCCCGGTGGCGTCGGCGTACGAGCAGTACTTC	CASSEALPVASAYEQYF
-	TRBJ2-3	TRBV7-3	-	TGTGCCAGCAGCCCGTCCCACGGTACGCAGTATTTT	CASSPSHGTQYF
-	TRBJ2-7	TRBV7-8	-	TGTGCCAGCAGCTCCTCGGGACTCCTTAACGAGCAGTACTTC	CASSSSGLLNEQYF
-	TRBJ2-1	TRBV5-4	-	TGTGCCAGCAGCCTAATGGGCAGTTTGACCTACAATGAGCAGTTCTTC	CASSLMGSLTYNEQFF
-	TRBJ2-1	TRBV9	-	TGTGCCAGCAGCGTAGCGGGAGTCGATGAGCAGTTCTTC	CASSVAGVDEQFF
-	TRBJ2-1	TRBV29-1	-	TGCAGCGTTGCCTCCTCTCGCTCCTACAATGAGCAGTTCTTC	CSVASSRSYNEQFF
TRBD1	TRBJ1-2	TRBV2	few	TGTGCCAGCCAAGACAGGGGCCATGGCTACACCTTC	CASQDRGHGYTF
TRBD2	TRBJ2-1	TRBV29-1	-	TGCAGCGGCGGGGGTAATGAGCAGTTCTTC	CSGGGNEQFF
TRBD1	TRBJ2-7	TRBV5-4	-	TGTGCCAGCAGCGCTGGACAGGGAAACGACGAGCAGTACTTC	CASSAGQGNDEQYF
-	TRBJ1-4	TRBV28	-	TGTGCCAGCAGTCCGCAGGGATTTGGAACTAATGAAAAACTGTTTTTT	CASSPQGFGTNEKLFF